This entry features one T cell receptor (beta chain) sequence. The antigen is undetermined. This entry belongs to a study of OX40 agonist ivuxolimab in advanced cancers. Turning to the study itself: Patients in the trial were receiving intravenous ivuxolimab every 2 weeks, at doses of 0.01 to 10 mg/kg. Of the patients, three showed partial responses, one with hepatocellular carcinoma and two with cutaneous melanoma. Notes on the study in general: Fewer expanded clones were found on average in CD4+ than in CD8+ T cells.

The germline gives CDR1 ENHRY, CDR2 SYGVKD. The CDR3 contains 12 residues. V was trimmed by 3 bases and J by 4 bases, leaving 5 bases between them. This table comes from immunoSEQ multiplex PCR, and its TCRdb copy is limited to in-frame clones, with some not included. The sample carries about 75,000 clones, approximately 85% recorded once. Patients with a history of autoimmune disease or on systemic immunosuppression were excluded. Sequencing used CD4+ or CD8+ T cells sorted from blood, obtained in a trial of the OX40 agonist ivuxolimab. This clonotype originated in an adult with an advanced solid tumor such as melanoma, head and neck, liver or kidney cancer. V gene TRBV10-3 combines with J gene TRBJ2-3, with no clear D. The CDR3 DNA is TGTGCCATCAGTGACGGATCAGATACGCAGTATTTT. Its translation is CAISDGSDTQYF.